The clone carrying this T cell receptor beta chain was seen a few times. Its antigen is not identified. The V end lost 0 bases, the J end lost 4 bases, and 13 bases lay between the germline ends. Germline V CDR1 and CDR2: MNHEY, SVGEGT. CDR3 length: 16 residues. These data belong to a study of T cell repertoires in cytomegalovirus infection. Study in general: Indicated by public TCR beta signatures were CMV infection and matching HLA type. Study-wide results and caveats: Within the response measured ex vivo, HLA-C-restricted CMV-specific TCR beta clonotypes were dominant.

TCRdb fed the reads into MiXCR, producing one record per CDR3 protein. The sample comprises 85,000 to 130,000 distinct CDR3 sequences, 20% to 30% of which are singletons, and about 39% rests with the top ten. Sequenced material: CD8+ T cells from PBMCs. The rearrangement uses TRBV6-2 or TRBV6-3 and TRBJ1-5; D is possibly TRBD1 (5 bases). This receptor was identified in a human donor in good health (CMV status not recorded). Some clones in this sample may be carry-over from other donors' samples. The DNA for the CDR3 is TGTGCCAGCAGTTACTCGAAAGGGGCCCTAAATCAGCCCCAGCATTTT. Its translation: CASSYSKGALNQPQHF.